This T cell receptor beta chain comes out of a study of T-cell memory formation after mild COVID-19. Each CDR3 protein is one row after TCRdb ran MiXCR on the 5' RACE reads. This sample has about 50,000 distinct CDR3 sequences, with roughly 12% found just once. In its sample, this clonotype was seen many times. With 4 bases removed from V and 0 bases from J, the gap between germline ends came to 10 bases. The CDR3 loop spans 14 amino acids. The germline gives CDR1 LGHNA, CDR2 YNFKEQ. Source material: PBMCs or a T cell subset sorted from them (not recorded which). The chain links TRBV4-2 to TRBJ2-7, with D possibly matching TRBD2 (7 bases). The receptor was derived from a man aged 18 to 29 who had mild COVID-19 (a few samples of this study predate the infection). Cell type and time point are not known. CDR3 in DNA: TGTGCCAGCAGCCTTCGGGGGGCCTCCTACGAGCAGTACTTC. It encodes CASSLRGASYEQYF.